This T cell receptor beta chain was found in a study of cytomegalovirus exposure and HLA in healthy donors (TCRdb year 2017). In terms of the full investigation: In an earlier analysis of roughly 500 of the donors, approximately 300 Gb of sequence data and some 120 million unique TCR beta sequences from 150 million to 200 million T cells were reported. Approximately 300 gigabases of sequencing data and 75 million to 85 million unique TCR sequences made up an early release that covered 640 HLA-typed donors. Of the 300 to 400 genotyped donors, roughly 85% fell in the genetic ancestry cluster associated with self-reported Caucasian donors. The study aimed to test whether cataloging public T cell receptors could reveal signatures of past pathogen exposure. The T cell repertoires of 670 or so subjects were profiled by immunosequencing and related to cytomegalovirus serostatus. Along with the approximately 620-subject first cohort, a separate validation cohort of more than 90 different subjects was used. To predict cytomegalovirus infection status, the study brought together high-throughput TCR immunosequencing, statistical association of individual TCRs with disease status, and machine learning. In a later analysis, previously published TCR beta repertoires from 600 to 850 donors were re-analyzed and high-resolution HLA genotyping was added so that TCR occurrence patterns could be studied. Rather than drawing on any new phenotypic data, the later analysis identified candidate immune exposures from TCR beta sequences and the way those sequences occurred across donors. An earlier analysis of 500 to 750 of the donors applied high-throughput TCR beta sequencing to assess whether each TCR beta V gene segment acted as functional or pseudogenic. Donor age, sex, ethnicity and CMV serostatus were compiled alongside the repertoire data. In a later genetic analysis, genome-wide SNP genotypes for about 60% of the 666 donors were used, and that subset was treated as a discovery cohort. All discovery cohort repertoires had been generated on a single sequencing platform. Class I and class II HLA loci were covered by the typing at four-digit resolution. The number of donors typed differed by locus, with about 629-640 for A, B, C, DRB1 and DQB1, roughly 520 for DQA1, 600 to 610 for DPA1, and 400 to 490 for DPB1. About five DR-DQ haplotypes were handled as single units for association and clustering because linkage in the cohort was strong. Among 398 genotyped donors of the cohort, an average of roughly 240,000 unique TCR beta nucleotide sequences were sequenced per donor, around 20% of them non-productive.

Concerning this clone itself: Its antigen is not yet known. No clone much larger than this one lies a single base away; base qualities are absent.

According to the germline V gene, CDR1 reads MRHNA and CDR2 reads SNTAGT. The trim is 6 bases for V and 4 bases for J, with a gap of 16 bases between the germline ends. The cysteine opens and the phenylalanine closes a CDR3 of 15 amino acids. Only the CDR3 DNA stays, 45 bases, in frame from base 1. The cohort consisted of 666 healthy bone marrow donors. At the time of sampling, all cohort members were nominally healthy, though unrecorded immune exposures were likely present. The donor was CMV seronegative and belonged to the group of around 400 seronegative cohort members. A peripheral blood sample was provided by each donor, and peripheral blood mononuclear cells were used for TCR beta sequencing. Genomic DNA was extracted from the blood cell samples with the Qiagen DNeasy Blood Extraction Kit. Libraries were built with the immunoSEQ multiplex PCR assay. A mixture of 60 forward primers for TCR Vbeta segments and 13 reverse primers for TCR Jbeta segments was used in the multiplex PCR. Amplification of the CDR3 region of rearranged TCR beta genes was performed with a multiplex PCR assay on genomic DNA. The Illumina HiSeq System was used to sequence the amplified TCR beta libraries as 87-base-pair reads. Regarding the original processing steps: Across the 500 to 750 repertoires, a later analysis counted some 80 million unique TCR beta chains, 9.5 million to 13 million of which were shared by at least two donors. Raw reads were error-corrected and collapsed into unique sequences with a nearest-neighbor algorithm that merged closely related sequences to remove PCR and sequencing errors. CDR3 sequences were aligned to IMGT reference sequences to assign V, D and J gene segments. For a sequence to be retained, a match of at least six nucleotides was required to both a V gene segment and a J gene segment. Rearrangements were called productive when the CDR3 lacked stop codons and stayed in frame with V and J; all others were non-productive. Following IMGT convention, CDR3 was defined as the stretch from the second conserved V-encoded cysteine to the conserved J-encoded phenylalanine. Sequences without an unambiguous match to a single V gene segment were excluded from the earlier analysis of several hundred of the donors. An earlier analysis of 587 of the donors classified V segments as functional when productive rearrangements were above 56.7% and as segregating when the standard deviation between donors was above 5%. A statistical classification framework was built for diagnosing cytomegalovirus status from the catalog of TCR beta chain sequences. A later analysis assigned V and J genes by comparing TCR nucleotide sequences with IMGT/GENE-DB human TR gene sequences. The TCRdist pipeline was used in a later analysis to assign CDR3 sequences and most-parsimonious VDJ recombination scenarios. In a later analysis, each TCR beta chain was defined by its CDR3 amino acid sequence together with its V-gene family, and reads lacking a unique V-gene family were excluded. A later analysis removed 550 to 650 highly shared, low-generation-probability nucleotide sequences to deal with suspected cross-contamination and a sequencing artifact. A later analysis calculated a clonal expansion index for each public chain from normalized within-repertoire ranks of inferred template counts. Generation probabilities in a later analysis came from a VDJ recombination model fitted to out-of-frame rearrangements, and those results were checked against IGoR. In a later analysis, TCR-TCR, TCR-HLA and TCR-CMV co-occurrence was scored with hypergeometric tests, and a repertoire-size bias correction was applied to TCR pairs. False discovery rates were estimated in a later analysis by permuting HLA or CMV assignments 20 times. In a later analysis, co-occurring TCRs were grouped using DBSCAN, and TCRdist sequence similarity was added for clustering within HLA-allele-positive subsets. Repertoires with fewer than 30,000 or more than 120,000 public chains, plus five repertoires with anomalous nucleotide sharing, were excluded from co-occurrence clustering. What TCRdb holds here is the immuneACCESS table cut down to in-frame rearrangements. Part of the clones is not present; checked against another copy, under half of the missing clones reflect an unresolved V gene, and the others are unexplained. The V and J calls and clone size are taken from that table; D and trimming were inferred from the DNA. Recorded for this sample are around 160,000 clones; about 75% of them occurred a single time. The ten largest account for roughly 5% of the sample.

Overall results and qualifications from the work: A later genetic analysis reported fewer N-insertions in productive TCRs among donors in an Asian-associated ancestry cluster than the roughly 620-donor mean. An earlier analysis of 587 of the donors showed that most TCR beta V segments appeared in productive rearrangements either about 87% or about 30% of the time, which broadly matched IMGT annotations. An association between a missense DCLRE1C variant and V-gene and J-gene trimming of TCR beta chains was found in a later genetic analysis and replicated in an independent cohort. A further reported finding was that TCR beta sequences accurately predicted the HLA-A and HLA-B alleles for most subjects in the first cohort. HLA typing was unavailable for some donors at each locus, so association tests used only the typed subset. In vitro tests confirmed that a few of the cytomegalovirus-associated TCR beta chains recognize cytomegalovirus antigens. Most CMV-associated TCR beta chains appeared to be HLA-restricted in a later analysis, and the HLA associations seemed to be driven largely by CMV exposure. Across donors, most TCR sequences were observed very rarely, whereas some public TCRs were present in many individuals. The study gave a list of under 200 TCR beta chains associated with cytomegalovirus. In a later analysis, the rate of TCR association differed among HLA loci, with DRB1 alleles having the most associated TCRs and HLA-C alleles having the fewest. Only TCR beta chains were sequenced in this cohort, and the absence of alpha or paired-chain data limited detectable features. The authors suggested that the approach could potentially be generalized to other disease states and immunological phenotypes. At a false discovery rate of 0.05, a later analysis linked fewer than 20,000 TCR beta sequences to specific HLA alleles. Correlated functional status among segregating V segments might reflect linkage disequilibrium, but an unknown experimental factor could not be ruled out. A later analysis found that HLA-associated TCR beta chains were more clonally expanded and had lower generation probabilities than equally common non-associated chains. When HLA alleles, especially DR and DQ, strongly co-occurred, attributing TCR associations to individual alleles was difficult. In both the original and validation cohorts, the classifier was reported to diagnose cytomegalovirus status with high specificity and sensitivity. A later analysis reported that several top co-occurrence clusters appeared linked to parvovirus B19, influenza, CMV and Epstein-Barr virus. Because counts were too low, around 18 rarely observed V segments, including chromosome 9 orphons, were left out of the earlier analysis of about 500 of the donors. The only immune exposure information available for the cohort was CMV serostatus. The sequencing pipeline was judged likely to have produced a cluster of highly shared sequence variants as a technical artifact. Roughly uniform sequencing depth across donors was assumed in presence/absence analyses, although this assumption may not hold. Because the 87-base-pair reads could not distinguish some IMGT-functional V segments, including TRBV6-2 and TRBV6-3, those segments were excluded.

Sequencing was performed on PBMCs. Rearrangement joined TRBV6-4 to TRBJ2-1; the D gene is perhaps TRBD2, from 7 matching bases. The receptor's source is a male donor in good health and CMV-seronegative. The CDR3 corresponds to CASRTSGEGYNEQFF. The nucleotide sequence is given as TGTGCCAGCAGAACCTCAGGGGAGGGGTACAATGAGCAGTTCTTC.